The present TCR beta chain was sequenced within a study of T cell clonotyping in hematopoietic cell transplantation. Whole-study findings and limits: At the given depth, recipient repertoires were over 97% de novo clonotypes. Cells were unsorted, so CD4 and CD8 contributions were not separated. Pathologically expanded recipient clonotypes increased progressively from day 30 to day 180 as diversity fell. Higher Inverse Simpson Index values in graft donor and pretransplant recipient predicted broader posttransplant TCR diversity.

Germline CDR1 SGHRS, CDR2 YFSETQ. The CDR3 has 14 residues. Trimming at V came to 2 bases and at J to 7 bases, leaving 5 bases not matched to a gene. Assay used: immunoSEQ multiplex PCR; TCRdb lists only in-frame clones, some missing. The repertoire holds over 25,000 clones, with approximately 96% as singletons. In regard to this clone: The antigen remains unidentified.

The rearrangement uses TRBV5-1 and TRBJ2-1, with 8 bases that match TRBD2. The origin of this receptor is a man aged 50 or older in good health. Some clones in this sample may be carry-over from other donors' samples. The sample was peripheral blood mononuclear cells. The CDR3: CASSFGGAGNEQFF. In nucleotides, the CDR3 is TGCGCCAGCAGCTTCGGGGGGGCCGGGAATGAGCAGTTCTTC.